Following are 3 T cell receptor beta chains from one sample sequenced in a study of blood T cell repertoires in COVID-19 (dated by TCRdb to about 2020). The receptor library was made with the immunoSEQ multiplex PCR assay. Not all clones reach the TCRdb copy of this immuneACCESS table, which keeps in-frame sequences only. Checked studies attribute under half of the gap to unresolved V genes and leave the rest unexplained. Here the sample has 200,000 or so clones; 80% to 90% occur a single time. The top ten constitute roughly 8.1% of the sample. The material sequenced was PBMCs or T cells enriched from blood (not recorded which). These receptors originate from a woman aged 18-29 years who had recovered from COVID-19.

The rearrangement uses TRBV5-5 and TRBJ2-4; a possible D gene is TRBD2 (5 bases). Looked up from germline, CDR1 is SGHKS and CDR2 is YYEKEE (reference sequence). The CDR3 loop spans 16 amino acids. Trimming cost V 3 bases and J 0 bases, with 13 bases left between them. The CDR3 nucleotides read TGTGCCAGCAGCTCCGACCGGGGTATAGCCAAAAACATTCAGTACTTC. Translating it yields CASSSDRGIAKNIQYF.

The chain uses TRBV5-1 and TRBJ2-3; 12 bases match TRBD1. Per the germline V gene, CDR1 is SGHRS and CDR2 is YFSETQ. V dropped 4 bases and J dropped 3; count of bases not matched to a gene: 6. CDR3 length: 16 residues. CDR3: CASSQGQGAQTDTQYF. Here the CDR3 DNA reads TGCGCCAGCAGCCAGGGACAGGGGGCGCAGACAGATACGCAGTATTTT.

V gene TRBV20-1 combines with J gene TRBJ1-1; 11 bases align to TRBD1. The CDR3 contains 11 residues. Losses at the gene ends were 6 bases for V and 10 bases for J; bases not matched to a gene: 4. CDR1 is DFQATT, CDR2 SNEGSKA, per germline (reference sequence). Written as DNA, the CDR3 is TGCAGTGCCGGGACAGGGGGTACAGCTTTCTTT. Its translation: CSAGTGGTAFF.